Described below is a single TCR beta chain sequence and its context. This sample was included in a study of control samples from healthy donors and cancer patients. The CDR3 length is 19 residues. Trimming shortened V by 0 bases and J by 0 bases, and 16 bases separated the two germline ends. The germline V gene encodes CDR1 SGHRS and CDR2 YFSETQ. The assay was immunoSEQ multiplex PCR, and TCRdb's table has in-frame clones only and misses some. The table lists more than 85,000 clones, 70% to 85% of them singletons. The TCR comes from a man between 65 and 85 years old with lung cancer. The sequencing input was PBMCs. The chain carries TRBV5-1 and TRBJ2-6, with D perhaps matching TRBD1 (6 bases). The CDR3 loop reads CASSLAQGQKGSGANVLTF. The CDR3 DNA is TGCGCCAGCAGCTTGGCCCAGGGACAAAAAGGCTCTGGGGCCAACGTCCTGACTTTC.